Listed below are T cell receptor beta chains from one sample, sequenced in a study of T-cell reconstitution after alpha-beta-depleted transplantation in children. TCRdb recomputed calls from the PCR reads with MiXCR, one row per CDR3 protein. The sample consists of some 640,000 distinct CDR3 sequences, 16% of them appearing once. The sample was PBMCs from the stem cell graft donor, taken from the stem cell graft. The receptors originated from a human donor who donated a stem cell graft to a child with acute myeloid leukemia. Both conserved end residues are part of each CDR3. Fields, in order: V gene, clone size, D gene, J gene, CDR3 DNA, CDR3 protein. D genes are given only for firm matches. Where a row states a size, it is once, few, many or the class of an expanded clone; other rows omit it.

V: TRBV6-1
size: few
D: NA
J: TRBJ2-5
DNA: TGTGCCAGCATGGGGGGCAAGGGGACCCAGTACTTC
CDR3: CASMGGKGTQYF

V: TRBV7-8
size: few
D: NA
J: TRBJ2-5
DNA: TGTGCCAGCAGCTTAGTGGTCTTCCAAGAGACCCAGTACTTC
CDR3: CASSLVVFQETQYF

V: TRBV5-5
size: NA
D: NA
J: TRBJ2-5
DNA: TGTGCCAGCAGCCCGGCTGGCGGGGGCCAGGAAGAGACCCAGTACTTC
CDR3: CASSPAGGGQEETQYF

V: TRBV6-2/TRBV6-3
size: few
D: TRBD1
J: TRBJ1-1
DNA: TGTGCCAGCAGCTTGACAGGGGATGGCACTGAAGCTTTCTTT
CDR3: CASSLTGDGTEAFF

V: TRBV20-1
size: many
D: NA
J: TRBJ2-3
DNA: TGCAGTGCTAGAGGAGGGGGAGTAGATACGCAGTATTTT
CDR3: CSARGGGVDTQYF

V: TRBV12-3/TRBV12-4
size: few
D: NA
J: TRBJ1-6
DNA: TGTGCCAGCAGTTTAGCGGGGTATTCACCCCTCCACTTT
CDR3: CASSLAGYSPLHF

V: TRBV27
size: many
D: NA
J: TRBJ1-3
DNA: TGTGCCAGCAGTTTAAGGGGTCTCTCTGGAAACACCATATATTTT
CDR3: CASSLRGLSGNTIYF

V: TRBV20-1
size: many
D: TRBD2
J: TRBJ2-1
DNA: TGCAGTGCTAGAGATGGGCTAGCGGGAAGCAATGAGCAGTTCTTC
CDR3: CSARDGLAGSNEQFF

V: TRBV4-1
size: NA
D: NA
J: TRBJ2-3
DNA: TGCGCCAGCAGCCCAACTCCGACCGGAGATACGCAGTATTTT
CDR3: CASSPTPTGDTQYF

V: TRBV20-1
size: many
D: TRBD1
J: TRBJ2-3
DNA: TGCAGTGCTAGAGGGCTGCAGGGGGTAGATACGCAGTATTTT
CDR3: CSARGLQGVDTQYF

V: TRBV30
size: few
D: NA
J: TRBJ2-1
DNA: TGTGCCTGGAGTGTACGGGCAGAATATCAGTTCTTC
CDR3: CAWSVRAEYQFF

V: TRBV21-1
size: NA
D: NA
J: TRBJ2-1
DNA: TGTGCCAGCAAGTTGGCCCCCGCGAGCTCCTACAATGAGCAGTTCTTC
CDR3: CASKLAPASSYNEQFF

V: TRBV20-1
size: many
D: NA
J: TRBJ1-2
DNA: TGCAGTGCTAAATACAGGGCAAACTATGGCTACACCTTC
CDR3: CSAKYRANYGYTF

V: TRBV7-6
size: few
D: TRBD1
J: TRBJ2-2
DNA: TGTGCCAGCAGCTCCTATAAAACCGACAGGGGGCAATTGAGCACCGGGGAGCTGTTTTTT
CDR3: CASSSYKTDRGQLSTGELFF

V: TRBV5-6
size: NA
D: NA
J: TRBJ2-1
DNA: TGTGCCAGCAGCTTGTGGGGGGTCGGCAATGAGCAGTTCTTC
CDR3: CASSLWGVGNEQFF

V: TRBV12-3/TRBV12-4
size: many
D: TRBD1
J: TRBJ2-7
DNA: TGTGCCAGCAGTTTAGGGCGGGACAGGGTTTTGTACGAGCAGTACTTC
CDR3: CASSLGRDRVLYEQYF

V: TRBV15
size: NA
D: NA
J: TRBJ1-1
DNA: TGTGCCACGAGTGAGACTCGGAGGGGCATGAACACTGAAGCTTTCTTT
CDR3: CATSETRRGMNTEAFF

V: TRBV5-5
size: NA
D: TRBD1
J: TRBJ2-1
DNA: TGTGCCAGCAGCCGCCCCGGGACAGGGGTAAGGAATGAGCAGTTCTTC
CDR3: CASSRPGTGVRNEQFF

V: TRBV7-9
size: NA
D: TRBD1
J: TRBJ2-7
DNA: TGTGCCAGCAGCCTACAGGGGTCCAAGGTGGAGCAGTACTTC
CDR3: CASSLQGSKVEQYF

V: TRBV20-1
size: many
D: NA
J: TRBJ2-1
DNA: TGCAGTGCCCGTTACGGGAATGAGCAGTTCTTC
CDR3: CSARYGNEQFF

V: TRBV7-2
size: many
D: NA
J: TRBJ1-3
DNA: TGTGCCAGCAGCACTAGCGGAGGAGGGGCAGGAAACACCATATATTTT
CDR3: CASSTSGGGAGNTIYF

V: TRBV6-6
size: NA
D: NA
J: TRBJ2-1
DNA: TGTGCCAGCAGTTACTTAAGGGGCGATGAGCAGTTCTTC
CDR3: CASSYLRGDEQFF

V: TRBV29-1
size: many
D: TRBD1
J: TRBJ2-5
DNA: TGCAGCGTGATGACAGGGGGTATCCAAGAGACCCAGTACTTC
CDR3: CSVMTGGIQETQYF

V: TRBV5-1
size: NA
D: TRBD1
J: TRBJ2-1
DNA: TGCGCCAGCAGCCCTCCGACAGGGGGGTCGACTGAGCAGTTCTTC
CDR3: CASSPPTGGSTEQFF

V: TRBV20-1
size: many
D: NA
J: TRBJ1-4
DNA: TGCAGTGCTAGAGATTGGGAGGAAATGGAGGAAAAACTGTTTTTT
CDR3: CSARDWEEMEEKLFF

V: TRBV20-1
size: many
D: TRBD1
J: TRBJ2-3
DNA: TGCAGTGCCCACGCCGGGACAGGGAGCCCAGATACGCAGTATTTT
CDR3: CSAHAGTGSPDTQYF

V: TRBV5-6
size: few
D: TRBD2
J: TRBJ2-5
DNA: TGTGCCAGCAGCTTCTTTCCGAGGACAGGACTAGCGGGGGCCCAAGAGACCCAGTACTTC
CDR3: CASSFFPRTGLAGAQETQYF